Listed below are T cell receptor beta chains from one sample, sequenced in a study of identical twins. TCRdb re-called the 5' RACE reads with MiXCR, one entry per CDR3 protein. The sample records hundreds of thousands of distinct CDR3 sequences, 20% to 30% being singletons. This sample also belongs to another study, concerning T cells expressing NK-cell markers.

The sequenced sample was CD4+ T cells sorted from blood. The receptor set was obtained from a woman between 18 and 29 years old in good health. Both conserved end residues are trimmed from each CDR3. Where a row states a size, it is once, few, many or the class of an expanded clone; other rows omit it.

v_gene: TRBV10-1; j_gene: TRBJ2-2; abundance: few; CDR3aa: ASSELSSGRRELF
v_gene: TRBV6-2/TRBV6-3; j_gene: TRBJ2-7; abundance: -; CDR3aa: ASSYLGPPTEQY
v_gene: TRBV5-1; j_gene: TRBJ2-4; abundance: few; CDR3aa: ASSLTGGKNIQY
v_gene: TRBV2; j_gene: TRBJ2-1; abundance: few; CDR3aa: ASTLDRDNEQF
v_gene: TRBV4-3; j_gene: TRBJ1-1; abundance: -; CDR3aa: ASSHWGRNTEAF
v_gene: TRBV3-1; j_gene: TRBJ2-3; abundance: few; CDR3aa: ASSQSDSADTQY
v_gene: TRBV5-1; j_gene: TRBJ1-2; abundance: -; CDR3aa: ASSSTLGQGGGYT
v_gene: TRBV6-5; j_gene: TRBJ2-1; abundance: few; CDR3aa: ASSYTGGPYNEQF
v_gene: TRBV3-1; j_gene: TRBJ2-7; abundance: few; CDR3aa: ASSPSPIRGVNEQY
v_gene: TRBV25-1; j_gene: TRBJ2-1; abundance: -; CDR3aa: ASPKGSGCSYNEQF
v_gene: TRBV7-2; j_gene: TRBJ2-7; abundance: few; CDR3aa: ASSLEVASRNEQY
v_gene: TRBV7-8; j_gene: TRBJ2-1; abundance: -; CDR3aa: ASSGTGRSYNEQF
v_gene: TRBV5-1; j_gene: TRBJ2-6; abundance: -; CDR3aa: ASSSSRTDSGANVLT
v_gene: TRBV20-1; j_gene: TRBJ2-7; abundance: few; CDR3aa: SADPGRGAGYEQY
v_gene: TRBV5-1; j_gene: TRBJ2-6; abundance: -; CDR3aa: ASRNLQGSGANVLT
v_gene: TRBV5-1; j_gene: TRBJ1-2; abundance: -; CDR3aa: ASSSRGRELGGNGYT
v_gene: TRBV6-1; j_gene: TRBJ1-6; abundance: few; CDR3aa: ASSLQGRNSPLH
v_gene: TRBV5-1; j_gene: TRBJ2-7; abundance: -; CDR3aa: ASSVIQGLSYEQY
v_gene: TRBV30; j_gene: TRBJ2-1; abundance: many; CDR3aa: AWSVAYNEQF
v_gene: TRBV20-1; j_gene: TRBJ2-5; abundance: -; CDR3aa: IWGAHSKETQY
v_gene: TRBV7-2; j_gene: TRBJ2-3; abundance: -; CDR3aa: ASSRVGGSSTDTQY
v_gene: TRBV20-1; j_gene: TRBJ2-3; abundance: -; CDR3aa: SASKRGGTDTQY
v_gene: TRBV7-2; j_gene: TRBJ2-3; abundance: -; CDR3aa: ASSLVVQSTDTQY
v_gene: TRBV12-3/TRBV12-4; j_gene: TRBJ1-2; abundance: few; CDR3aa: ASSLGQGFSYGYT
v_gene: TRBV9; j_gene: TRBJ2-3; abundance: few; CDR3aa: ASSVGTSSDTQY
v_gene: TRBV12-3/TRBV12-4; j_gene: TRBJ1-2; abundance: -; CDR3aa: ASRSAAATSYGYT
v_gene: TRBV29-1; j_gene: TRBJ2-1; abundance: -; CDR3aa: SVEGSGRGFKADEQF
v_gene: TRBV5-1; j_gene: TRBJ2-7; abundance: -; CDR3aa: ASSKLQGEGEQY
v_gene: TRBV7-6; j_gene: TRBJ2-7; abundance: -; CDR3aa: ASSLTGTGVGEQY
v_gene: TRBV6-2/TRBV6-3; j_gene: TRBJ2-1; abundance: few; CDR3aa: ASRTSGNEQF
v_gene: TRBV19; j_gene: TRBJ2-5; abundance: -; CDR3aa: ASSSGLAVKETQY
v_gene: TRBV12-3/TRBV12-4; j_gene: TRBJ2-2; abundance: many; CDR3aa: ASSTGTTNTGELF
v_gene: TRBV12-3/TRBV12-4; j_gene: TRBJ2-1; abundance: few; CDR3aa: ASSPSDLYNEQF
v_gene: TRBV5-6; j_gene: TRBJ1-1; abundance: few; CDR3aa: ASSLDDKGTEAF
v_gene: TRBV5-1; j_gene: TRBJ2-1; abundance: once; CDR3aa: ASRVRGTYNEQF
v_gene: TRBV9; j_gene: TRBJ2-1; abundance: few; CDR3aa: ASSLSGELYNEQF
v_gene: TRBV27; j_gene: TRBJ2-2; abundance: -; CDR3aa: ASSQRQGWSGELF
v_gene: TRBV25-1; j_gene: TRBJ2-7; abundance: -; CDR3aa: ASKGGAYEQY
v_gene: TRBV12-3/TRBV12-4; j_gene: TRBJ2-1; abundance: -; CDR3aa: ASSQAGRNEQF
v_gene: TRBV6-2/TRBV6-3; j_gene: TRBJ2-7; abundance: -; CDR3aa: ASSYSLPQTYEQY
v_gene: TRBV2; j_gene: TRBJ2-4; abundance: -; CDR3aa: ASRERMGLAKNIQY
v_gene: TRBV6-1; j_gene: TRBJ1-2; abundance: -; CDR3aa: ASRTPGGYGYT
v_gene: TRBV6-2/TRBV6-3; j_gene: TRBJ1-5; abundance: few; CDR3aa: ASSYSRGRGQPQH
v_gene: TRBV20-1; j_gene: TRBJ2-7; abundance: -; CDR3aa: SARPWGTSAYEQY
v_gene: TRBV10-3; j_gene: TRBJ2-3; abundance: few; CDR3aa: AISPGGISADTQY
v_gene: TRBV20-1; j_gene: TRBJ2-3; abundance: -; CDR3aa: SVRREPTDTQY
v_gene: TRBV7-9; j_gene: TRBJ2-3; abundance: -; CDR3aa: ASSIWGADTDTQY